This T cell receptor (beta chain) stems from a study of blood T cell repertoires in COVID-19. Study as a whole: The origin of the acute and convalescent COVID-19 samples was the United States, Italy and Spain.

As processed by the authors: For nucleated cells, counts were estimated from reference gene primer amplification. Assay used: immunoSEQ multiplex PCR; TCRdb lists only in-frame clones, some missing. That table is the source of V, J and clone size, and D and trimming were worked out from the DNA. The sample yields 350,000 or so clones, almost 90% seen once. V trimming: 5 bases; J trimming: 6 bases; junction bases outside the gene matches: 3. CDR3 length: 12 amino acids. Individuals in the exposed group had encountered a COVID-19 case within 2 weeks preceding study entry. Material: PBMCs or T cells enriched from blood (not recorded which). V and J are TRBV12-3 or TRBV12-4 and TRBJ2-5, with 7 bases matching TRBD1. The clonotype comes from a woman aged 25 to 39 who had been exposed to COVID-19. CDR3 region: CASSQGVKTQYF. The CDR3 region has the DNA TGTGCCAGCAGTCAGGGGGTAAAGACCCAGTACTTC.